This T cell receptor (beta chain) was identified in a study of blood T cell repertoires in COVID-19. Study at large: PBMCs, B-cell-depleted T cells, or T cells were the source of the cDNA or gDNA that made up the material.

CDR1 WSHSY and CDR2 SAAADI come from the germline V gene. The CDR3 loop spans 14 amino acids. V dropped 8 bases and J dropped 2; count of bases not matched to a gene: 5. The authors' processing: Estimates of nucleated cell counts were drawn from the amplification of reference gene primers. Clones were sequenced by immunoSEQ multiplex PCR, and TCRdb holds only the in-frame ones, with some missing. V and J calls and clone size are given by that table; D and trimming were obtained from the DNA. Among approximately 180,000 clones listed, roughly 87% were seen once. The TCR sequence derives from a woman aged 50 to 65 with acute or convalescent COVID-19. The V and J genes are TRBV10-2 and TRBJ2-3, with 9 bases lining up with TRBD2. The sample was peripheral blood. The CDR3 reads CASCGRDPTDTQYF. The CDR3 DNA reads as TGCGCCAGCTGCGGGAGGGACCCCACAGATACGCAGTATTTT.